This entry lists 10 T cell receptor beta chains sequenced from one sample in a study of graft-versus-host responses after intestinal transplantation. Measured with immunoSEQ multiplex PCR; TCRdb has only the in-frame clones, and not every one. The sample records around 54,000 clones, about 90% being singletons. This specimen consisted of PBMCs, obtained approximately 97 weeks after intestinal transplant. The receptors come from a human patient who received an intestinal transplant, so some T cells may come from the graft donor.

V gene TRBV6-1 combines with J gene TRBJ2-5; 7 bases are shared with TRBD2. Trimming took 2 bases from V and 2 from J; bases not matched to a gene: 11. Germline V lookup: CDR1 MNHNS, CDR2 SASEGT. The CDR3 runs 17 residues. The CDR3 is CASSEFGWASGQETQYF. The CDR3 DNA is TGTGCCAGCAGTGAATTCGGCTGGGCTAGCGGACAAGAGACCCAGTACTTC.

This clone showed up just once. The CDR3 nucleotides read TGTGCCACCAGCAGAGCGGAGAGACAGTTAAGTCAAGAGACCCAGTACTTC. It translates to CATSRAERQLSQETQYF. The chain links TRBV15 to TRBJ2-5; a possible D gene is TRBD1 (5 bases). The V gene lost 1 base and the J gene lost 2 bases, with 17 bases spanning the gap. The CDR3 is made up of 17 amino acids. Germline CDR1 is LNHNV and CDR2 is YYDKDF (reference sequence).

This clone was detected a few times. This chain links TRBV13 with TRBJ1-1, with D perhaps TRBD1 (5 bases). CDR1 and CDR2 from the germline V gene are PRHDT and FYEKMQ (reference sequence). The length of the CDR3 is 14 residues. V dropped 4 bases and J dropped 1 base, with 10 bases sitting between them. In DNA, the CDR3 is TGTGCCAGCAGCTCCTTGGGGCAGAACACTGAAGCTTTCTTT. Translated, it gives CASSSLGQNTEAFF.

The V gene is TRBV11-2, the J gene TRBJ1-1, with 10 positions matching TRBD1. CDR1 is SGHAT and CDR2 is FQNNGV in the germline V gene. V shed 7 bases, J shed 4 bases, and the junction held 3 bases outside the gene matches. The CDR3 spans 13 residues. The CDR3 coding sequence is TGTGCCAGCAACGACAGGGGGCTCACTGAAGCTTTCTTT. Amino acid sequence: CASNDRGLTEAFF.

The CDR3 reads CASSLGEYEQYF. CDR3 sequence (DNA): TGTGCCAGCAGCTTAGGGGAATACGAGCAGTACTTC. This chain links TRBV11-3 with TRBJ2-7; the D is unclear. The ends were cut back, 1 base at V and 4 bases at J, with 5 bases in the middle. The CDR3 is 12 residues long. The germline gives CDR1 SGHNT, CDR2 YENEEA.

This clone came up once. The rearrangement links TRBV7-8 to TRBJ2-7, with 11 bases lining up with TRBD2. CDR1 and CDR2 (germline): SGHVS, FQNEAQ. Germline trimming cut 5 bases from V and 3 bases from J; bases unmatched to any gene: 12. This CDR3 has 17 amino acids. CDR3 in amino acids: CASSLTRFSGGDYEQYF. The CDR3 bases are TGTGCCAGCAGCCTAACACGGTTTAGCGGGGGGGACTACGAGCAGTACTTC.

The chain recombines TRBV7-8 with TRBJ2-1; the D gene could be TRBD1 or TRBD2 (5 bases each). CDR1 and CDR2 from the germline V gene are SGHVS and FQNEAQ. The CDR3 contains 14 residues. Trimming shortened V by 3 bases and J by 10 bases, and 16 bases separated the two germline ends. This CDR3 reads CASSFERGELEQFF. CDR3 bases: TGTGCCAGCAGCTTTGAACGGGGCGAGCTCGAGCAGTTCTTC.

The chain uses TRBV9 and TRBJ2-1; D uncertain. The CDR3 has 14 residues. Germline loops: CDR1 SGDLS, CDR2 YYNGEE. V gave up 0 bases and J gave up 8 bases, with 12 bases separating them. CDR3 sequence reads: CASSVGVSSYEQFF. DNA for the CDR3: TGTGCCAGCAGCGTAGGGGTTAGCAGCTATGAGCAGTTCTTC.

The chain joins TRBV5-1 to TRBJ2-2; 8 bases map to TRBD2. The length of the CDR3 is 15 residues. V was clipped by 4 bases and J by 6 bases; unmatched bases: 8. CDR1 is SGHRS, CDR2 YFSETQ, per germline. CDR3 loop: CASSPGGARAGELFF. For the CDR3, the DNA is TGCGCCAGCAGCCCCGGGGGGGCTCGGGCCGGGGAGCTGTTTTTT. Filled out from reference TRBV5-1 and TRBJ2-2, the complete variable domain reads KAGVTQTPRYLIKTRGQQVTLSCSPISGHRSVSWYQQTPGQGLQFLFEYFSETQRNKGNFPGRFSGRQFSNSRSEMNVSTLELGDSALYLCASSPGGARAGELFFGEGSRLTVL.

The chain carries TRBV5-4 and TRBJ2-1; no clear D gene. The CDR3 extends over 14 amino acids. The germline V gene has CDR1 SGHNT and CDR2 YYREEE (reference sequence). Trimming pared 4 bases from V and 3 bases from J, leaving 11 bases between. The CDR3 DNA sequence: TGTGCCAGCAGCCCGTCGCGACTCTACAATGAGCAGTTCTTC. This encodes CASSPSRLYNEQFF.